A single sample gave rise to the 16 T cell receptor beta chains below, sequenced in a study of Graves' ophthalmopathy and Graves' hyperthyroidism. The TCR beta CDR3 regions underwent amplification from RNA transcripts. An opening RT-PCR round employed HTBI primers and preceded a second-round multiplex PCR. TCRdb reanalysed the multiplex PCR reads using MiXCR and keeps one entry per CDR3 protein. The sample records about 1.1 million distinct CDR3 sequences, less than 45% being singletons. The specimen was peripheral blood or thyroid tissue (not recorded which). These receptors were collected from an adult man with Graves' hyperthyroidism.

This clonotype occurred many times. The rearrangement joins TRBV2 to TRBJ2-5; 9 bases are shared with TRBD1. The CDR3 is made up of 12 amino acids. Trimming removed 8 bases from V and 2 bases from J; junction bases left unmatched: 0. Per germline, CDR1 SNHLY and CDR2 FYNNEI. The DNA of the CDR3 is TGTGCCAGCGACAGGGGGCAAGAGACCCAGTACTTC. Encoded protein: CASDRGQETQYF.

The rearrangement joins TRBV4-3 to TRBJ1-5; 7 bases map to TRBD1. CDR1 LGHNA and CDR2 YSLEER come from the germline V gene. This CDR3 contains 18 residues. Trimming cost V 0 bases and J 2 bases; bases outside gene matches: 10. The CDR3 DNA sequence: TGCGCCAGCAGCCAAGATATACGATTCGGACAGGGCAATCAGCCCCAGCATTTT. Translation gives CASSQDIRFGQGNQPQHF.

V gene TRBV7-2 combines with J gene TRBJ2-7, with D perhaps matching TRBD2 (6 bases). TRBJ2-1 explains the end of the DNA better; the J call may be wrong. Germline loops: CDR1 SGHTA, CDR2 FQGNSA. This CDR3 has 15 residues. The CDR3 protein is CASSLIAVRGHEQFF. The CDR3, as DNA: TGTGCCAGCAGCTTAATAGCGGTAAGAGGGCATGAGCAGTTCTTC.

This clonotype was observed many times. The CDR3 is CASSEWETSLAGELFF. The CDR3, as DNA: TGTGCCAGCAGTGAATGGGAAACTAGTCTGGCCGGGGAGCTGTTTTTT. The chain is built from TRBV25-1 and TRBJ2-2, with D tentatively TRBD2 (5 bases). Germline V lookup: CDR1 MGHDK, CDR2 SYGVNS. This CDR3 has 16 amino acids. Trimming took 1 base from V and 6 from J, leaving 15 bases between them.

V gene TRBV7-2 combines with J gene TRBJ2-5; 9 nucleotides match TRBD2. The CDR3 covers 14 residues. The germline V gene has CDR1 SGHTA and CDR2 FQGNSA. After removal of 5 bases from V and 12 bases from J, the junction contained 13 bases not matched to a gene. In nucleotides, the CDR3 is TGTGCCAGCAGCCCCTGGGGACGGCGGACTAGCGAGTACTTC. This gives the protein CASSPWGRRTSEYF.

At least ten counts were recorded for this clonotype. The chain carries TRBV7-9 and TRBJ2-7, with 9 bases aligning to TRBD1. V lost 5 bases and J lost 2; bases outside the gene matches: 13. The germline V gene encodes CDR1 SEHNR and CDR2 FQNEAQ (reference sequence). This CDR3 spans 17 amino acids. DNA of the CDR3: TGTGCCAGCAGCACTCCCCGGGGACAGGGCCGAACCTACGAGCAGTACTTC. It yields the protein CASSTPRGQGRTYEQYF.

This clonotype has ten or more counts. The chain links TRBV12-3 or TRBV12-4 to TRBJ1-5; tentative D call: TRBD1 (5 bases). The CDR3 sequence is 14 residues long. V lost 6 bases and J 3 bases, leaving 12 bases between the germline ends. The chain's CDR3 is CASRRDDPNQPQHF. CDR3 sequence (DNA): TGTGCCAGCAGGCGGGACGACCCCAATCAGCCCCAGCATTTT.

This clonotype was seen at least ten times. CDR3 residues: CASSSDRSGNTIYF. The CDR3 nucleotides read TGTGCCAGCAGTTCGGATAGGTCTGGAAACACCATATATTTT. The V call is TRBV6-5, the J call TRBJ1-3; D gene unclear. The germline gives CDR1 MNHEY, CDR2 SVGAGI. Trimming removed 4 bases at V and 1 base at J, with 8 bases between. The CDR3 has 14 amino acids.

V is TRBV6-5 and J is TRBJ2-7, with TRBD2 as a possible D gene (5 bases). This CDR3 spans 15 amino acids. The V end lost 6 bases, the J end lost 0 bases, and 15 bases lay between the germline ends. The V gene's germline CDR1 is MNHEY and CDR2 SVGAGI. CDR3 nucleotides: TGTGCCAGCAGAGACGATGGACTGGGCTCCTACGAGCAGTACTTC. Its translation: CASRDDGLGSYEQYF.

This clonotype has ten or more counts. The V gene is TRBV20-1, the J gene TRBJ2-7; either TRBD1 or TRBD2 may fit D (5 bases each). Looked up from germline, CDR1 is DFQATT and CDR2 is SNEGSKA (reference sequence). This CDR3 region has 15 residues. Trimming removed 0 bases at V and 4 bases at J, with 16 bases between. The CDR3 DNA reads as TGCAGTGCTAGAGATTTCCGGCAGGGACGGTACGAGCAGTACTTC. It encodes CSARDFRQGRYEQYF.

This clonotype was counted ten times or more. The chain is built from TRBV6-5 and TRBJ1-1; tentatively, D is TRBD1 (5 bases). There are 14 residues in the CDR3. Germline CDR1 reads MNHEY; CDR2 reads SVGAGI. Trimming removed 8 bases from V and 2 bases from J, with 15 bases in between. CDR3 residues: CASSNSGDNTEAFF. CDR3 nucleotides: TGTGCCAGCTCAAACTCCGGGGACAACACTGAAGCTTTCTTT.

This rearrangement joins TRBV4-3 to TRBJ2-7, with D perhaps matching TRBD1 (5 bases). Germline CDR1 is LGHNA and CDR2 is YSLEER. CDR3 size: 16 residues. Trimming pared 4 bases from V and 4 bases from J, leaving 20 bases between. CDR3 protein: CASSPTTQTEYYEQYF. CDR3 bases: TGCGCCAGCAGCCCCACCACCCAGACAGAGTATTACGAGCAGTACTTC.

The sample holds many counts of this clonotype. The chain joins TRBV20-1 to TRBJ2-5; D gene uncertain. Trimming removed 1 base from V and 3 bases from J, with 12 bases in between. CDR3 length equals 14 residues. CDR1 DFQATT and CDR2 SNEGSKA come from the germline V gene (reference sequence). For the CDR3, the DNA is TGCAGTGCTAGAGTTCGTAGGTCGGAAGAGACCCAGTACTTC. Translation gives CSARVRRSEETQYF.

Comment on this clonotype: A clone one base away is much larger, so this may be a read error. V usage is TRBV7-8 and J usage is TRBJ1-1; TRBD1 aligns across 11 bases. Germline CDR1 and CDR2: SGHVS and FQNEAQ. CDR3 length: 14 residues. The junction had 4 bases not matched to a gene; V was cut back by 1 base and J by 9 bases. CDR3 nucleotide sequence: TGTGCCAGCAGCTTAGAGAGGACAGGGGGCCAAGCTTTCTTT. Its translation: CASSLERTGGQAFF. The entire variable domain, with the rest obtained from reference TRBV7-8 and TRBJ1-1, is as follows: GAGVSQSPRYKVAKRGQDVALRCDPISGHVSLFWYQQALGQGPEFLTYFQNEAQLDKSGLPSDRFFAERPEGSVSTLKIQRTQQEDSAVYLCASSLERTGGQAFFGQGTRLTVV.

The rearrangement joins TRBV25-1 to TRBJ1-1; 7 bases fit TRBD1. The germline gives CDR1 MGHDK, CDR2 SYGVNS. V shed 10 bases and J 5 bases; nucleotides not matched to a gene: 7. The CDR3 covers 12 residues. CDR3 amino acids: CATTGPATEAFF. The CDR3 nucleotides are TGTGCCACGACAGGGCCGGCAACTGAAGCTTTCTTT.

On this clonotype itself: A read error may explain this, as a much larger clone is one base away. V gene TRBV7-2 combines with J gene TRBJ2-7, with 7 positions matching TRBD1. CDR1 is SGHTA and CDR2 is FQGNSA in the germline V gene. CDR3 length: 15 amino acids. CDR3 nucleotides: TGTGCCAGCAGCGATGATACCGGGACAGCCTACGGGCAGTACTTC. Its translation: CASSDDTGTAYGQYF.